The 4 T cell receptor beta chains below were found in one sample sequenced in a study of neoadjuvant anti-PD-1 for oral cavity cancer. The data were produced by immunoSEQ multiplex PCR, yet TCRdb's version contains in-frame clones alone and is incomplete. Among approximately 15,000 clones listed, more than 70% were seen once. Time point denoted: after neoadjuvant nivolumab, at surgical resection. The material sequenced was PBMCs, taken after nivolumab (anti-PD-1) treatment. These receptors were obtained from a person aged 40 to 85 with oral cavity squamous cell carcinoma.

The chain links TRBV2 to TRBJ2-3, with unresolved D. The CDR3 is 14 amino acids. Looked up from germline, CDR1 is SNHLY and CDR2 is FYNNEI. V lost 3 bases to trimming and J lost 6 bases, with 13 bases between them. For the CDR3, the DNA is TGTGCCAGCAGTGACGTCAGAAGCATGGATACGCAGTATTTT. Protein sequence: CASSDVRSMDTQYF.

The table lists this clone with a few counts. The chain is built from TRBV2 and TRBJ2-1; 7 bases map to TRBD1. V shed 6 bases and J 15 bases; nucleotides not matched to a gene: 8. The germline V gene has CDR1 SNHLY and CDR2 FYNNEI. The CDR3 consists of 11 residues. The CDR3 spells CASREGAVTFF. The CDR3 DNA is TGTGCCAGCAGAGAGGGGGCGGTTACGTTCTTC.

The chain combines TRBV6-1 with TRBJ1-3, with unresolved D. The V gene lost 5 bases and the J gene lost 6 bases, with 5 bases spanning the gap. Germline CDR1 is MNHNS and CDR2 is SASEGT. The CDR3 length is 11 residues. CDR3 coding DNA: TGTGCCAGCAGTTACGAAAACACCATATATTTT. This sequence encodes CASSYENTIYF.

This chain joins TRBV7-9 and TRBJ1-1; no clear D gene. The CDR3 spans 16 residues. Germline V gene data show CDR1 as SEHNR and CDR2 as FQNEAQ (reference sequence). Trimming removed 4 bases at V and 0 bases at J, with 15 bases between. DNA for the CDR3: TGTGCCAGCAGCTCCGCGAGGTGGACCATGAACACTGAAGCTTTCTTT. Its protein product is CASSSARWTMNTEAFF.